The 24 T cell receptor beta chains in this list originate from one sample, sequenced in a study of T cell responses to AZD1222 COVID-19 vaccine. Data came from immunoSEQ multiplex PCR; TCRdb stores just in-frame clones and leaves some out. The data contain about 86,000 clones, almost 90% of them seen just once; the ten biggest clones take up 10%. The source material was peripheral blood, sampled on day 0 of MenACWY control vaccination. The receptors shown here come from an adult in good health.

This clone was seen only once. This chain joins TRBV2 and TRBJ1-4; D may be TRBD1 (5 bases). Germline V gene lookup returns CDR1 SNHLY and CDR2 FYNNEI. Trimming stripped 7 bases from V and 8 bases from J, with 20 bases between. The CDR3 has 15 amino acids. The CDR3 coding sequence is TGTGCCAGCATTAGGACACCAAGTGGACTCGAAAAACTGTTTTTT. Translation gives CASIRTPSGLEKLFF.

V gene TRBV2 combines with J gene TRBJ2-5, with 7 bases fitting TRBD1. The CDR3 covers 14 residues. J lost 4 bases, V lost 1 base, and 3 bases had no gene match. Germline CDR1 and CDR2: SNHLY and FYNNEI. CDR3 protein: CASSEGRGSETQYF. Written as DNA, the CDR3 is TGTGCCAGCAGTGAAGGCAGGGGGTCAGAGACCCAGTACTTC.

The J gene is TRBJ1-2, the V gene TRBV5-4; the D gene is possibly TRBD1 (6 bases). With 3 bases removed from V and 5 bases from J, the gap between germline ends came to 17 bases. The germline CDR1 and CDR2 sequences are SGHNT and YYREEE (reference sequence). CDR3 size: 15 residues. CDR3 nucleotides: TGTGCCAGCAGCTGGGGCACGAGGGGGGAATATGGCTACACCTTC. Protein sequence: CASSWGTRGEYGYTF.

The genes are TRBV11-3 and TRBJ1-2, with unresolved D. Germline values: CDR1 SGHNT, CDR2 YENEEA. CDR3 length: 13 amino acids. V lost 5 bases to trimming and J lost 7 bases, with 14 bases between them. The CDR3 DNA follows: TGTGCCAGCAGCCCCCCCGAGGGAGGTGGCTACACCTTC. This gives the protein CASSPPEGGGYTF.

The chain links TRBV27 to TRBJ1-6, with 10 bases fitting TRBD1. V was clipped by 5 bases and J by 5 bases; unmatched bases: 6. From germline, CDR1 is MNHEY and CDR2 SMNVEV (reference sequence). CDR3 length: 16 amino acids. This chain's CDR3 is CASSPWTGGNNSPLHF. For the CDR3, the DNA is TGTGCCAGCAGTCCGTGGACAGGGGGGAATAATTCACCCCTCCACTTT.

The chain joins TRBV5-6 to TRBJ2-7; D unresolved. CDR1 and CDR2 from the germline V gene are SGHDT and YYEEEE. The CDR3 is 11 amino acids. V gave up 0 bases and J gave up 4 bases, with 2 bases separating them. The CDR3, as DNA: TGTGCCAGCAGCTTGGGTTACGAGCAGTACTTC. Amino acid sequence: CASSLGYEQYF.

V is TRBV7-2 and J is TRBJ1-4, with TRBD1 as a possible D gene (5 bases). Looked up from germline, CDR1 is SGHTA and CDR2 is FQGNSA. V was shortened by 4 bases and J by 7 bases, with 19 bases between the two germline ends. The CDR3 is 16 amino acids. The CDR3 loop is CASSSFPGSKVEKLFF. The CDR3 region has the DNA TGTGCCAGCAGCTCATTTCCAGGGTCAAAGGTTGAAAAACTGTTTTTT.

A word on this clone: The junction shows a germline mismatch at one end, possibly a read error. J is TRBJ2-1 and V is TRBV3-1 (or the pseudogene TRBV3-2); D is possibly TRBD2 (6 bases). There are 13 residues in the CDR3. Looked up from germline, CDR1 is LGHDT and CDR2 is YNNKEL (reference sequence). The CDR3 bases are TGTGCCAGCAGCCAAGATCTTGAACTAGCAGTAATCTTC. Translation gives CASSQDLELAVIF.

The sample holds one count of this clone. The CDR3 DNA follows: TGTGCCAGCAGTGCGGGAACCTATAATTCACCCCTCCACTTT. Translating it yields CASSAGTYNSPLHF. V gene TRBV6-4 combines with J gene TRBJ1-6; D not resolved. CDR1 MRHNA and CDR2 SNTAGT come from the germline V gene. V lost 4 bases, J lost 2 bases, and 6 bases lay in between. The CDR3 consists of 14 residues.

This chain connects TRBV15 to TRBJ2-3; 10 positions agree with TRBD1. This CDR3 has 17 residues. V shed 5 bases and J 4 bases; nucleotides not matched to a gene: 12. CDR1 is LNHNV, CDR2 YYDKDF, per germline (reference sequence). The CDR3 spells CATSLGTGVLESDTQYF. DNA of the CDR3: TGTGCCACCAGCCTTGGGACAGGGGTTTTAGAATCAGATACGCAGTATTTT.

This chain joins TRBV14 and TRBJ1-6, with 8 bases that match TRBD1. Per germline, CDR1 SGHDN and CDR2 FVKESK. V was pared by 0 bases and J by 7 bases, with 5 bases of the junction left unmatched. The CDR3 covers 16 residues. This chain's CDR3 is CASSQDRTGNNSPLHF. CDR3 bases: TGTGCCAGCAGCCAAGATCGGACAGGGAACAATTCACCCCTCCACTTT. Together with reference TRBV14 and TRBJ1-6, the CDR3 gives the full variable domain: EAGVTQFPSHSVIEKGQTVTLRCDPISGHDNLYWYRRVMGKEIKFLLHFVKESKQDESGMPNNRFLAERTGGTYSTLKVQPAELEDSGVYFCASSQDRTGNNSPLHFGNGTRLTVT.

The chain combines TRBV7-2 with TRBJ1-6; TRBD1 aligns across 9 bases. V was pared by 5 bases and J by 10 bases, with 6 bases of the junction left unmatched. CDR1 and CDR2 (germline): SGHTA, FQGNSA. The CDR3 consists of 14 residues. The CDR3 DNA follows: TGTGCCAGCAGCCCGACAGGGGGGAGCTCACCCCTCCACTTT. It is translated as CASSPTGGSSPLHF.

The chain uses TRBV7-2 and TRBJ1-2, with 7 nucleotides matching TRBD1. Germline-derived CDR1 and CDR2 are SGHTA and FQGNSA. The CDR3 has 15 residues. J lost 6 bases, V lost 3 bases, and 10 bases had no gene match. CDR3 loop: CASSLGRGTLDGYTF. As DNA, the CDR3 is TGTGCCAGCAGCTTGGGCAGGGGGACCCTTGATGGCTACACCTTC.

The rearrangement links TRBV19 to TRBJ2-7; 8 bases fit TRBD1. V dropped 7 bases and J dropped 2; count of bases not matched to a gene: 7. Germline V gene data show CDR1 as LNHDA and CDR2 as SQIVND (reference sequence). This CDR3 is built from 14 residues. CDR3 sequence: CASTRTGGTYEQYF. Here the CDR3 DNA reads TGTGCCAGTACGCGCACAGGGGGGACCTACGAGCAGTACTTC.

V is TRBV6-2 or TRBV6-3 and J is TRBJ1-2, with D uncertain. The CDR3 extends over 11 amino acids. Germline V gives CDR1 MNHEY, CDR2 SVGEGT. Between the trimmed V and J ends, which lost 6 bases and 1 base, there was a span of 3 bases. The CDR3 sequence is CASSHNYGYTF. The CDR3 DNA follows: TGTGCCAGCAGCCATAACTATGGCTACACCTTC.

The rearrangement joins TRBV6-1 to TRBJ2-5, with 9 bases matching TRBD2. The CDR3 has 16 amino acids. Germline loops: CDR1 MNHNS, CDR2 SASEGT. With V trimmed by 0 bases and J by 1 base, 3 bases remained unmatched. CDR3 loop: CASSEALAGLQETQYF. Here the CDR3 DNA reads TGTGCCAGCAGTGAAGCGCTAGCGGGGCTCCAAGAGACCCAGTACTTC.

The gene calls are TRBV19 and TRBJ1-1; 7 nucleotides agree with TRBD1. With V trimmed by 6 bases and J by 1 base, 2 bases remained unmatched. Germline V CDR1 and CDR2: LNHDA, SQIVND (reference sequence). This CDR3 spans 13 amino acids. The CDR3 DNA is TGTGCCAGTAGCGACAGGGCGAACACTGAAGCTTTCTTT. Its protein is CASSDRANTEAFF.

The chain couples TRBV6-4 to TRBJ1-1; perhaps TRBD1 as D (6 bases). From germline, CDR1 is MRHNA and CDR2 SNTAGT. V dropped 6 bases and J dropped 0 bases, with 17 bases sitting between them. The CDR3 is made up of 16 amino acids. The CDR3 protein is CASSENSGTLNTEAFF. The CDR3 DNA sequence: TGTGCCAGCAGCGAGAATTCCGGGACATTGAACACTGAAGCTTTCTTT.

The genes are TRBV5-4 and TRBJ1-1, with TRBD1 matching 10 bases. Germline CDR1 reads SGHNT; CDR2 reads YYREEE (reference sequence). The trim removed 2 bases at V and 5 bases at J, leaving 12 bases unmatched. The CDR3 is 17 amino acids. The CDR3 loop is CASSFSRDRGPGTEAFF. In DNA form, the CDR3 reads TGTGCCAGCAGCTTTTCCCGGGACAGGGGCCCGGGAACTGAAGCTTTCTTT. Supplemented by reference TRBV5-4 and TRBJ1-1, the full variable domain reads ETGVTQSPTHLIKTRGQQVTLRCSSQSGHNTVSWYQQALGQGPQFIFQYYREEENGRGNFPPRFSGLQFPNYSSELNVNALELDDSALYLCASSFSRDRGPGTEAFFGQGTRLTVV.

The chain uses TRBV4-2 and TRBJ2-2; possibly TRBD1 or TRBD2 for D (6 bases each). This CDR3 is built from 14 residues. CDR1 LGHNA and CDR2 YNFKEQ come from the germline V gene. V gave up 0 bases and J gave up 8 bases, with 10 bases separating them. For the CDR3, the DNA is TGTGCCAGCAGCCAAGATAGGGGGGTTGGGGAGCTGTTTTTT. Residues: CASSQDRGVGELFF.

J is TRBJ2-1 and V is TRBV2; possibly TRBD1 or TRBD2 for D (5 bases each). V lost 5 bases to trimming and J lost 8 bases, with 7 bases between them. Germline loops: CDR1 SNHLY, CDR2 FYNNEI. CDR3 length equals 11 residues. DNA for the CDR3: TGTGCCAGCAGTATGGGGGATGAGCAGTTCTTC. Amino acid sequence: CASSMGDEQFF.

This rearrangement joins TRBV14 to TRBJ1-2, with TRBD1 matching over 9 bases. Germline CDR1 and CDR2: SGHDN and FVKESK. The CDR3 consists of 16 residues. After removal of 1 base from V and 0 bases from J, the junction contained 3 bases not matched to a gene. CDR3 sequence: CASSQGGQGANYGYTF. CDR3 DNA: TGTGCCAGCAGCCAAGGGGGACAGGGCGCTAACTATGGCTACACCTTC.

The chain employs TRBV20-1 and TRBJ1-2; the D is unclear. The germline V and J ends were trimmed by 1 base and 7 bases, with 7 bases remaining between them. The CDR3 loop spans 11 amino acids. CDR1 DFQATT and CDR2 SNEGSKA come from the germline V gene (reference sequence). CDR3 nucleotide sequence: TGCAGTGCTAGAGTCCGACTTGGCTACACCTTC. Protein sequence: CSARVRLGYTF.

The chain links TRBV6-2 or TRBV6-3 to TRBJ2-3; 11 positions agree with TRBD2. J was trimmed by 2 bases and V by 6 bases; bases with no gene match: 7. Germline V CDR1 and CDR2: MNHEY, SVGEGT. The CDR3 length is 16 residues. CDR3: CASSLLAGGATDTQYF. In nucleotides, the CDR3 is TGTGCCAGCAGCCTCCTAGCGGGGGGCGCCACAGATACGCAGTATTTT.